Listed here are 31 T cell receptor beta chains from one sample, sequenced in a study of cytomegalovirus exposure and HLA in healthy donors (dated by TCRdb to the late 2010s). The library was produced with the immunoSEQ multiplex PCR assay. For the multiplex PCR, a mixture combining 60 forward primers for TCR Vbeta segments and 13 reverse primers for TCR Jbeta segments was used. Drawn from immuneACCESS, this table holds only the in-frame rearrangements with V and J called that TCRdb kept. Clones are partly lost; checked studies trace under half to an unresolved V gene and leave the rest unexplained. This sample holds tens of thousands of clones; approximately 82% were observed only once. About 2.2% of the sample rests with the top ten. The specimen was PBMCs. The receptors come from a middle-aged man in good health and CMV-seronegative.

The CDR3 loop is CASKGLQDKNIQYF. DNA of the CDR3: TGTGCCAGCAAGGGGTTGCAGGACAAAAACATTCAGTACTTC. The rearrangement links TRBV6-5 to TRBJ2-4; weak D call: TRBD1 (5 bases). The CDR3 length is 14 residues. V lost 7 bases, J lost 3 bases, and 13 bases lay in between. CDR1 MNHEY and CDR2 SVGAGI come from the germline V gene.

This chain joins TRBV18 and TRBJ1-2, with D perhaps matching TRBD1 (6 bases). This CDR3 is built from 14 residues. V was trimmed by 1 base and J by 4 bases, leaving 10 bases between them. Germline V lookup: CDR1 KGHSH, CDR2 LQKENI. CDR3 nucleotides: TGTGCCAGCTCACCACAGGGGGAAGCCTATGGCTACACCTTC. As protein: CASSPQGEAYGYTF. Full variable domain (rest looked up from reference TRBV18 and TRBJ1-2): NAGVMQNPRHLVRRRGQEARLRCSPMKGHSHVYWYRQLPEEGLKFMVYLQKENIIDESGMPKERFSAEFPKEGPSILRIQQVVRGDSAAYFCASSPQGEAYGYTFGSGTRLTVV.

The chain joins TRBV5-1 to TRBJ2-3, with D possibly matching TRBD2 (5 bases). There are 14 residues in the CDR3. The V gene lost 2 bases and the J gene lost 0 bases, with 7 bases spanning the gap. Per the germline V gene, CDR1 is SGHRS and CDR2 is YFSETQ. CDR3 in DNA: TGCGCCAGCAGCTTACGGACTAGCACAGATACGCAGTATTTT. Amino acids: CASSLRTSTDTQYF.

The gene calls are TRBV10-3 and TRBJ2-1; D gene unclear. CDR3 length: 13 residues. V was cut by 5 bases and J by 5 bases, with 10 bases left in between. Per germline, CDR1 ENHRY and CDR2 SYGVKD. The CDR3 loop reads CAISSTLHNEQFF. In DNA form, the CDR3 reads TGTGCCATCAGTAGTACTCTACACAATGAGCAGTTCTTC.

The chain has TRBV14 and TRBJ2-7; 9 nucleotides agree with TRBD1. J was trimmed by 3 bases and V by 4 bases; bases with no gene match: 4. The CDR3 loop spans 14 amino acids. CDR1 is SGHDN, CDR2 FVKESK, per germline. CDR3 residues: CASSPGTGNYEQYF. CDR3 sequence (DNA): TGTGCCAGCAGCCCCGGGACAGGGAACTACGAGCAGTACTTC.

V gene TRBV6-4 combines with J gene TRBJ1-2; no firm D call. With 0 bases removed from V and 2 bases from J, the gap between germline ends came to 7 bases. The CDR3 is 14 amino acids. Germline V gives CDR1 MRHNA, CDR2 SNTAGT. The chain's CDR3 is CASSDSGRNYGYTF. CDR3 coding DNA: TGTGCCAGCAGTGACTCTGGCAGGAACTATGGCTACACCTTC.

The rearrangement links TRBV10-3 to TRBJ1-2, with D unresolved. This CDR3 has 14 amino acids. In germline, CDR1 is ENHRY, CDR2 SYGVKD. V lost 5 bases to trimming and J lost 3 bases, with 13 bases between them. The CDR3 bases are TGTGCCATCAGTCTTGACGGGGAACACTATGGCTACACCTTC. As protein: CAISLDGEHYGYTF.

This clone has a handful of counts. The rearrangement joins TRBV9 to TRBJ2-7, with TRBD2 matching over 7 bases. V lost 3 bases to trimming and J lost 7 bases; unmatched junction nucleotides: 16. CDR3 size: 16 residues. The germline CDR1 and CDR2 sequences are SGDLS and YYNGEE. As DNA, the CDR3 is TGTGCCAGCAGCGGTGTAGAGGGAGGGGTTCCTGGAGAGCAGTACTTC. Its translation is CASSGVEGGVPGEQYF.

The sample holds a few counts of this clone. V is TRBV4-1 and J is TRBJ2-6, with D tentatively TRBD1 (6 bases). This CDR3 contains 17 residues. The V and J ends lost 0 bases and 3 bases respectively, with 12 bases between them. The V gene's germline CDR1 is MGHRA and CDR2 YSYEKL. CDR3 residues: CASSQDLRGNGANVLTF. As DNA, the CDR3 is TGCGCCAGCAGCCAAGATCTCAGGGGTAATGGGGCCAACGTCCTGACTTTC.

This chain links TRBV4-1 with TRBJ2-7, with 7 bases lining up with TRBD1. The junction had 7 bases not matched to a gene; V was cut back by 3 bases and J by 2 bases. Germline V lookup: CDR1 MGHRA, CDR2 YSYEKL. CDR3 length: 15 residues. The CDR3 DNA is TGCGCCAGCAGCCATGGAATAGGGGGCGCCTACGAGCAGTACTTC. Residues: CASSHGIGGAYEQYF.

The table lists this clone with a count of one. The CDR3 sequence: CASSSLPLAGLSQETQYF. The CDR3 DNA reads TGCGCCAGCAGCTCTCTCCCATTAGCCGGGTTATCCCAAGAGACCCAGTACTTC. V usage is TRBV5-1 and J usage is TRBJ2-5, with D unclear. The CDR3 runs 18 residues. V dropped 3 bases and J dropped 1 base, with 22 bases sitting between them. Germline CDR1 SGHRS, CDR2 YFSETQ.

V and J are TRBV11-3 and TRBJ1-2; D gene uncertain. Germline V gives CDR1 SGHNT, CDR2 YENEEA. The V end lost 7 bases, the J end lost 4 bases, and 19 bases lay between the germline ends. This CDR3 is 15 amino acids long. The CDR3 nucleotides read TGTGCCAGCAACATAACCCGTCGCATTCCCTATGGCTACACCTTC. Translated, it gives CASNITRRIPYGYTF. The complete variable domain, with remaining parts taken from reference TRBV11-3 and TRBJ1-2, reads EAGVVQSPRYKIIEKKQPVAFWCNPISGHNTLYWYLQNLGQGPELLIRYENEEAVDDSQLPKDRFSAERLKGVDSTLKIQPAELGDSAVYLCASNITRRIPYGYTFGSGTRLTVV.

The table lists this clone with a few counts. CDR3 DNA: TGTGCCAACTCAGGGGTAGGTCAGCCCCAGCATTTT. This encodes CANSGVGQPQHF. The J gene is TRBJ1-5, the V gene TRBV28, with D perhaps TRBD1 (6 bases). The V end was cut by 10 bases, the J end by 6 bases, with 13 bases between. From germline, CDR1 is MDHEN and CDR2 SYDVKM. This CDR3 has 12 amino acids.

V and J are TRBV11-1 and TRBJ2-7; 9 bases line up with TRBD1. The CDR3 runs to 13 residues. In germline, CDR1 is SGHAT, CDR2 FQDESV (reference sequence). The junction had 8 bases not matched to a gene; V was cut back by 5 bases and J by 9 bases. This CDR3 reads CASSRLRTGAQYF. Written as DNA, the CDR3 is TGTGCCAGCAGCCGCCTAAGGACAGGGGCGCAGTACTTC.

The chain uses TRBV28 and TRBJ2-1; D may be TRBD2 (5 bases). The CDR3 contains 15 residues. Trimming cost V 3 bases and J 0 bases, with 9 bases left between them. Germline CDR1 reads MDHEN; CDR2 reads SYDVKM. The CDR3 DNA reads TGTGCCAGCAGTTTGGAGGATAGCTCCTACAATGAGCAGTTCTTC. It is translated as CASSLEDSSYNEQFF. The full variable domain, with the rest looked up from reference TRBV28 and TRBJ2-1, is DVKVTQSSRYLVKRTGEKVFLECVQDMDHENMFWYRQDPGLGLRLIYFSYDVKMKEKGDIPEGYSVSREKKERFSLILESASTNQTSMYLCASSLEDSSYNEQFFGPGTRLTVL.

A remark on this clone: Other DNA sequences of this sample code for an identical CDR3. This sequence joins TRBV5-4 and TRBJ1-1; unclear D gene. Germline V gene data show CDR1 as SGHNT and CDR2 as YYREEE (reference sequence). Trimming stripped 0 bases from V and 1 base from J, with 4 bases between. This CDR3 has 13 amino acids. The CDR3 DNA is TGTGCCAGCAGCTTGGCGGGGAACACTGAAGCTTTCTTT. It encodes CASSLAGNTEAFF.

This chain links TRBV30 with TRBJ1-1, with TRBD1 as a possible D gene (5 bases). This CDR3 has 13 amino acids. V was shortened by 5 bases and J by 4 bases, with 14 bases between the two germline ends. CDR1 GTSNPN and CDR2 SVGIG come from the germline V gene (reference sequence). The CDR3 spells CAWGSPRATEAFF. The CDR3, as DNA: TGTGCCTGGGGGTCCCCCAGGGCCACTGAAGCTTTCTTT.

The chain links TRBV10-1 to TRBJ1-5; tentative D call: TRBD1 (5 bases). CDR1 WNHNN and CDR2 SYGVQD come from the germline V gene (reference sequence). With 6 bases removed from V and 4 bases from J, the gap between germline ends came to 19 bases. The CDR3 has 16 residues. The CDR3 spells CASSATRQNPNQPQHF. In DNA, the CDR3 is TGCGCCAGCAGCGCAACAAGACAGAACCCTAATCAGCCCCAGCATTTT.

The rearrangement links TRBV19 to TRBJ1-1, with D possibly being TRBD1 (6 bases). The CDR3 loop spans 15 amino acids. CDR1 is LNHDA, CDR2 SQIVND, per germline (reference sequence). Trimming pared 5 bases from V and 5 bases from J, leaving 18 bases between. The CDR3 is CASSFLTGLGTEAFF. The CDR3 region has the DNA TGTGCCAGTAGTTTTCTAACAGGGTTGGGGACTGAAGCTTTCTTT.

The chain links TRBV19 to TRBJ1-1, with 9 nucleotides matching TRBD1. Trimming took 6 bases from V and 3 from J; bases not matched to a gene: 14. Per the germline V gene, CDR1 is LNHDA and CDR2 is SQIVND (reference sequence). CDR3 length: 17 amino acids. The CDR3 sequence: CASSLTGTGRWDTEAFF. DNA for the CDR3: TGTGCCAGTAGCTTGACCGGGACAGGGCGTTGGGACACTGAAGCTTTCTTT.

In nucleotides, the CDR3 is TGTGCCAGCAGTAAACAGGGGGCGAGGGAGCAGTTCTTC. It encodes CASSKQGAREQFF. This rearrangement joins TRBV6-6 to TRBJ2-1, with 9 bases identical to TRBD1. Germline V gene sequence: CDR1 MNHNY, CDR2 SVGAGI (reference sequence). With 5 bases clipped from V and 10 bases from J, the junction kept 6 bases outside the gene matches. The length of the CDR3 is 13 residues.

This clone was seen a single time. CDR3 region: CASSLRDRGCMAQHF. In nucleotides, the CDR3 is TGTGCCAGCAGCCTCCGGGACAGGGGATGTATGGCCCAGCATTTT. This sequence joins TRBV21-1 and TRBJ1-5; whether TRBD1, the table's D call, matches the DNA was not checked. TRBV21-1 is described as a pseudogene. The CDR3 runs to 15 residues.

In this sample, this clone is medium-sized. V gene TRBV5-6 combines with J gene TRBJ2-7; D may be TRBD2 (6 bases). The CDR3 is 14 amino acids. Trimming stripped 4 bases from V and 9 bases from J, with 20 bases between. Germline assignment: CDR1 SGHDT and CDR2 YYEEEE. The CDR3 region is CASSPRRQRAVQYF. The CDR3 bases are TGTGCCAGCAGCCCGAGGCGGCAGCGGGCCGTGCAGTACTTC.

This clone was seen more than once but under ten times. V gene TRBV19 combines with J gene TRBJ2-7; 7 bases are a match to TRBD1. Germline CDR1 reads LNHDA; CDR2 reads SQIVND (reference sequence). The CDR3 has 14 residues. With V trimmed by 5 bases and J by 4 bases, 8 bases remained unmatched. As DNA, the CDR3 is TGTGCCAGTAGTGCAGGGGGTAGTATGTACGAGCAGTACTTC. Protein product: CASSAGGSMYEQYF.

The chain has TRBV6-5 and TRBJ2-3; 8 bases are shared with TRBD2. CDR3 length: 16 residues. V was pared by 4 bases and J by 2 bases, with 8 bases of the junction left unmatched. From germline, CDR1 is MNHEY and CDR2 SVGAGI. The CDR3 spells CASSSLRGAHTDTQYF. CDR3 in DNA: TGTGCCAGCAGTTCCTTGCGGGGGGCCCACACAGATACGCAGTATTTT.

This clone was recorded only once. V usage is TRBV9 and J usage is TRBJ1-4, with TRBD1 matching 7 bases. The CDR3 covers 15 residues. The J segment lost 5 bases and the V segment lost 0 bases, leaving 4 bases of the junction unmatched. Germline V gene data show CDR1 as SGDLS and CDR2 as YYNGEE. CDR3 coding DNA: TGTGCCAGCAGCGTAGCAGAGGGGGCGAATGAAAAACTGTTTTTT. It specifies CASSVAEGANEKLFF.

This sequence joins TRBV14 and TRBJ1-1; D may be TRBD1 (5 bases). The CDR3 runs to 16 residues. Trimming removed 4 bases from V and 2 bases from J, with 17 bases in between. Germline CDR1 SGHDN, CDR2 FVKESK. In nucleotides, the CDR3 is TGTGCCAGCAGCCCCTTCGGGGGGGGAACTAACACTGAAGCTTTCTTT. Protein: CASSPFGGGTNTEAFF.

The chain couples TRBV27 to TRBJ1-6, with D maybe TRBD1 (5 bases). Germline values: CDR1 MNHEY, CDR2 SMNVEV (reference sequence). The CDR3 has 16 residues. V gave up 0 bases and J gave up 4 bases, with 10 bases separating them. CDR3 DNA: TGTGCCAGCAGTTTATCGAAGACAGCATATAATTCACCCCTCCACTTT. This sequence encodes CASSLSKTAYNSPLHF.

The gene calls are TRBV30 and TRBJ2-3; 11 bases agree with TRBD2. CDR1 GTSNPN and CDR2 SVGIG come from the germline V gene (reference sequence). The trim removed 2 bases at V and 5 bases at J, leaving 6 bases unmatched. The CDR3 spans 15 residues. The CDR3 loop is CAWSSLAGGKDTQYF. The DNA for the CDR3 is TGTGCCTGGAGTTCCCTAGCGGGAGGTAAAGATACGCAGTATTTT.

This chain links TRBV4-1 with TRBJ1-1, with a weak D call TRBD1 (5 bases). Germline CDR1 reads MGHRA; CDR2 reads YSYEKL. The length of the CDR3 is 13 residues. The V and J ends lost 3 bases and 1 base respectively, with 6 bases between them. CDR3 sequence reads: CASSQGRNTEAFF. In nucleotides, the CDR3 is TGCGCCAGCAGCCAGGGGCGGAACACTGAAGCTTTCTTT.

A single count supports this clone. The CDR3 sequence: CASKNDRVLNYGYTF. In nucleotides, the CDR3 is TGTGCCAGCAAGAACGACAGGGTTTTGAACTATGGCTACACCTTC. The V call is TRBV6-1, the J call TRBJ1-2; the match to TRBD1 covers 7 bases. CDR3 length: 15 residues. CDR1 is MNHNS, CDR2 SASEGT, per germline. The trim removed 7 bases at V and 2 bases at J, leaving 10 bases unmatched.